This record concerns one T cell receptor (beta chain) sequence. Splitting the CD4+ cells yielded a CD45RA+ naive subset and a CD45RA-negative memory subset. From germline, CDR1 is SGHRS and CDR2 YFSETQ. The CDR3 consists of 14 residues. The V end was cut by 4 bases, the J end by 4 bases, with 14 bases between. Assay: immunoSEQ multiplex PCR; the TCRdb copy retains only in-frame clones and omits some. The sample holds about 1 million clones, around 74% seen once. The data are from a study of shared clonotypes between healthy human individuals. Study-level background: The plates for each donor numbered three CD4 naive, three CD4 memory, two CD8 naive and one CD8 memory.

Source material: memory CD4+ T cells sorted from blood. The subset here: CD45RA-negative fraction. This receptor was taken from a man between 18 and 29 years old in good health. The rearrangement uses TRBV5-1 and TRBJ1-2, with D maybe TRBD1 (5 bases). This chain's CDR3 is CASSGDGPSYGYTF. The CDR3, as DNA: TGCGCCAGCAGCGGGGACGGCCCATCCTATGGCTACACCTTC.